Sequencing of this TCR beta chain was carried out in a study of high-grade serous ovarian cancer treatment subgroups. The tumor samples were collected prior to definitive surgery or chemotherapy. Germline values: CDR1 MNHEY, CDR2 SMNVEV (reference sequence). Trimming left V 6 bases short and J 2 bases short, with 12 bases between. CDR3 length equals 14 residues. Profiling relied on immunoSEQ multiplex PCR, and the TCRdb table lists in-frame clones only, not all of them. The sample shows about 620 clones, roughly 70% of them seen only once. The sequenced sample consisted of tumor tissue. This sequence was found in a human donor with high-grade serous ovarian cancer. The gene calls are TRBV27 and TRBJ2-3; the D gene is possibly TRBD1 (7 bases). The CDR3 DNA reads TGTGCCAGCAGGCGGGGACAGTACACAGATACGCAGTATTTT. It encodes CASRRGQYTDTQYF.